This passage covers 15 T cell receptor beta chains from one sample sequenced in a study of tissue T cells after allogeneic stem cell transplantation. Libraries were prepared by immunoSEQ multiplex PCR; TCRdb keeps only in-frame clonotypes and omits some of them. In the table there are some 4,500 clones, roughly three quarters of which are singletons. The sequencing used duodenal tissue, collected at autopsy. Receptors originate from a female patient aged 18-49 years with steroid-refractory graft-versus-host disease after an allogeneic stem cell transplant. Some T cells may be supplied by the graft donor.

The CDR3 spells CSATQETQYF. DNA for the CDR3: TGCAGTGCTACTCAAGAGACCCAGTACTTC. The V gene is TRBV20-1, the J gene TRBJ2-5, with no clear D. CDR1 and CDR2 from the germline V gene are DFQATT and SNEGSKA (reference sequence). CDR3 size: 10 residues. V was trimmed by 4 bases and J by 2 bases, leaving 2 bases between them.

The rearrangement uses TRBV7-9 and TRBJ2-2; D is possibly TRBD1 or TRBD2 (6 bases each). V gave up 3 bases and J gave up 1 base, with 9 bases separating them. The CDR3 runs to 15 residues. Germline V gives CDR1 SEHNR, CDR2 FQNEAQ (reference sequence). Here the CDR3 DNA reads TGTGCCAGCAGCTTCAGGGGACTGAACACCGGGGAGCTGTTTTTT. Protein sequence: CASSFRGLNTGELFF.

The V call is TRBV28, the J call TRBJ2-5; D may be TRBD1 or TRBD2 (6 bases each). The V end lost 3 bases, the J end lost 5 bases, and 10 bases lay between the germline ends. Germline V gene data show CDR1 as MDHEN and CDR2 as SYDVKM. There are 13 residues in the CDR3. The CDR3 region has the DNA TGTGCCAGCAGTTTGGGGGGCTGGGAGACCCAGTACTTC. The encoded protein is CASSLGGWETQYF.

The gene calls are TRBV7-6 and TRBJ1-2, with 8 bases fitting TRBD1. The CDR3 extends over 15 amino acids. Germline trimming cut 0 bases from V and 4 bases from J; bases unmatched to any gene: 4. Germline V gene sequence: CDR1 SGHVS, CDR2 FNYEAQ. For the CDR3, the DNA is TGTGCCAGCAGCTTAGCCCCAGGGGGCAGCTATGGCTACACCTTC. Translation gives CASSLAPGGSYGYTF.

This sequence joins TRBV10-3 and TRBJ1-2; D gene uncertain. The CDR3 is made up of 19 amino acids. The germline V and J ends were trimmed by 0 bases and 2 bases, with 22 bases remaining between them. Per the germline V gene, CDR1 is ENHRY and CDR2 is SYGVKD. The CDR3 region is CAISESVGGPQVRNYGYTF. The CDR3 DNA reads TGTGCCATCAGTGAGTCGGTGGGAGGGCCCCAAGTTCGGAACTATGGCTACACCTTC.

V gene TRBV7-6 combines with J gene TRBJ2-2; D remains unclear. This CDR3 spans 18 amino acids. V was trimmed by 2 bases and J by 0 bases, leaving 16 bases between them. Germline lookup yields CDR1 SGHVS and CDR2 FNYEAQ. CDR3: CASSLSRTAFANTGELFF. In DNA, the CDR3 is TGTGCCAGCAGCTTATCCCGTACAGCGTTCGCGAACACCGGGGAGCTGTTTTTT.

V gene TRBV7-9 combines with J gene TRBJ1-2; D not resolved. This CDR3 is built from 12 residues. CDR1 and CDR2 from the germline V gene are SEHNR and FQNEAQ (reference sequence). Between the trimmed V and J ends, which lost 2 bases and 11 bases, there was a span of 12 bases. The DNA for the CDR3 is TGTGCCAGCAGCTTACAGTCCCTTAGATACACCTTC. Its translation: CASSLQSLRYTF.

The chain carries TRBV29-1 and TRBJ2-1; 13 positions agree with TRBD2. The CDR3 is made up of 19 amino acids. Germline values: CDR1 SQVTM, CDR2 ANQGSEA. Unmatched junction bases numbered 16, after V lost 6 bases and J lost 2 bases. This CDR3 reads CSVRRAPGLAGQTYNEQFF. In nucleotides, the CDR3 is TGCAGCGTCCGCAGGGCCCCGGGACTAGCGGGACAGACCTACAATGAGCAGTTCTTC.

The rearrangement links TRBV7-9 to TRBJ1-3; tentatively, D is TRBD1 (5 bases). Germline CDR1 reads SEHNR; CDR2 reads FQNEAQ (reference sequence). The germline V and J ends were trimmed by 3 bases and 2 bases, with 8 bases remaining between them. The CDR3 is 14 residues long. CDR3 residues: CASSFDSPGNTIYF. The CDR3 DNA follows: TGTGCCAGCAGCTTTGACAGTCCTGGAAACACCATATATTTT.

The V and J genes are TRBV19 and TRBJ2-7, with 12 bases aligning to TRBD2. Trimming removed 6 bases from V and 2 bases from J; junction bases left unmatched: 5. This CDR3 region has 15 residues. The germline V gene encodes CDR1 LNHDA and CDR2 SQIVND (reference sequence). The CDR3 DNA is TGTGCCAGTAGAGCGACTAGCGGGAGACCCTACGAGCAGTACTTC. Translating it yields CASRATSGRPYEQYF.

Only a few counts were recorded for this clone. Mismatch with germline at one junction end may stem from a read error. The chain recombines TRBV7-7 with TRBJ2-1; 7 nucleotides line up with TRBD1. This CDR3 has 15 residues. Germline V CDR1 and CDR2: SSHAT, FNYEAQ (reference sequence). The CDR3 region is CASSPGTAPYNEQFF. CDR3 DNA sequence: TGTGCTAGCAGCCCCGGGACAGCACCTTACAATGAGCAGTTCTTC.

V and J are TRBV5-1 and TRBJ1-4; 7 bases fit TRBD1. The V segment lost 3 bases and the J segment 1 base; nucleotides outside the gene matches: 3. The germline CDR1 and CDR2 sequences are SGHRS and YFSETQ. The CDR3 length is 15 residues. The CDR3 sequence: CASSYSGGTNEKLFF. In DNA form, the CDR3 reads TGCGCCAGCAGCTACTCAGGGGGAACTAATGAAAAACTGTTTTTT.

This rearrangement joins TRBV7-6 to TRBJ2-1; a weak D match, TRBD2 (6 bases). The CDR3 is 15 residues long. Germline V lookup: CDR1 SGHVS, CDR2 FNYEAQ. Trimming stripped 5 bases from V and 1 base from J, with 12 bases between. CDR3 DNA: TGTGCCAGCAGCGCCTGGACTACTTCCTACAATGAGCAGTTCTTC. Its translation is CASSAWTTSYNEQFF.

This chain uses TRBV9 with TRBJ1-5, with D unresolved. V lost 10 bases, J lost 3 bases, and 14 bases lay in between. Germline V CDR1 and CDR2: SGDLS, YYNGEE. There are 13 residues in the CDR3. CDR3 in amino acids: CASGRGSNQPQHF. CDR3 DNA sequence: TGTGCCTCCGGTAGAGGGTCCAATCAGCCCCAGCATTTT.

The gene calls are TRBV4-1 and TRBJ2-3; D unclear. The germline CDR1 and CDR2 sequences are MGHRA and YSYEKL. CDR3 size: 16 residues. Trimming stripped 0 bases from V and 3 bases from J, with 13 bases between. The DNA for the CDR3 is TGCGCCAGCAGCCAAGAATACAGTTGGGAAACAGATACGCAGTATTTT. As protein: CASSQEYSWETDTQYF.